These 25 T cell receptor beta chains were sequenced from one sample in a study of regulatory T cells in long-lasting Graves disease. CDR3 regions were amplified by Arm-PCR using iRepertoire HTBI primers to build TCR beta libraries. TCRdb re-analysed the multiplex PCR reads in MiXCR, keeping a single row per CDR3 protein. This sample has roughly 400,000 distinct CDR3 sequences, with approximately 15% found just once. Regarding time point: newly diagnosed GD, antithyroid drugs for less than 3 months. Making the TCR library involved RNA that had been extracted from PBMCs. The sample was also reused in another study, on T cells in Graves' hyperthyroidism and ophthalmopathy.

Sample: peripheral blood mononuclear cells (PBMCs), taken at new diagnosis, from a patient treated with antithyroid drugs. These receptors originate from a middle-aged woman with Graves disease.

The J gene is TRBJ2-4, the V gene TRBV30; the match to TRBD2 covers 7 bases. CDR1 and CDR2 (germline): GTSNPN, SVGIG (reference sequence). V lost 1 base and J lost 0; bases outside the gene matches: 15. The CDR3 covers 19 residues. The CDR3 DNA follows: TGTGCCTGGAGTGAATATGGGACTATCGTTAGGGGAGCCAAAAACATTCAGTACTTC. Protein sequence: CAWSEYGTIVRGAKNIQYF.

In its sample, this clonotype was seen once. The genes are TRBV14 and TRBJ2-5, with D unclear. Trimming took off 1 base at V and 7 bases at J, with 10 bases between the two ends. Germline V gives CDR1 SGHDN, CDR2 FVKESK. The CDR3 runs to 13 residues. CDR3 sequence (DNA): TGTGCCAGCAGCCAAGGAGACGTTGGGACCCAGTACTTC. Protein: CASSQGDVGTQYF.

This clonotype was seen many times. V usage is TRBV2 and J usage is TRBJ2-3, with D possibly being TRBD1 (5 bases). Germline-derived CDR1 and CDR2 are SNHLY and FYNNEI. The CDR3 is made up of 14 amino acids. The V end lost 5 bases, the J end lost 5 bases, and 14 bases lay between the germline ends. As DNA, the CDR3 is TGTGCCAGCAGTAGGGGCAGGGATATAGATACGCAGTATTTT. Protein product: CASSRGRDIDTQYF. The whole variable domain, filled in from reference TRBV2 and TRBJ2-3, reads EPEVTQTPSHQVTQMGQEVILRCVPISNHLYFYWYRQILGQKVEFLVSFYNNEISEKSEIFDDQFSVERPDGSNFTLKIRSTKLEDSAMYFCASSRGRDIDTQYFGPGTRLTVL.

This rearrangement joins TRBV7-9 to TRBJ2-1; the match to TRBD2 covers 7 bases. J gave up 5 bases and V 1 base, and 8 bases lay outside the gene matches. Germline CDR1 SEHNR, CDR2 FQNEAQ (reference sequence). CDR3 size: 16 residues. In nucleotides, the CDR3 is TGTGCCAGCAGCTTAGTGCCTAGCGGCCGTCACAATGAGCAGTTCTTC. It encodes CASSLVPSGRHNEQFF.

Many counts were recorded for this clonotype. This chain's CDR3 is CAWSLGQGRGDKAFF. CDR3 bases: TGTGCCTGGTCCCTGGGACAGGGCCGAGGGGATAAAGCTTTCTTT. The rearrangement links TRBV30 to TRBJ1-1, with 9 bases fitting TRBD1. CDR1 is GTSNPN, CDR2 SVGIG, per germline (reference sequence). V lost 5 bases and J lost 9; bases outside the gene matches: 16. The CDR3 loop spans 15 amino acids. Combining the CDR3 with reference TRBV30 and TRBJ1-1 gives the whole variable domain SQTIHQWPATLVQPVGSPLSLECTVEGTSNPNLYWYRQAAGRGLQLLFYSVGIGQISSEVPQNLSASRPQDRQFILSSKKLLLSDSGFYLCAWSLGQGRGDKAFFGQGTRLTVV.

At least ten counts were recorded for this clonotype. The genes are TRBV7-9 and TRBJ2-7, with 9 bases fitting TRBD1. There are 17 residues in the CDR3. Trimming at V came to 5 bases and at J to 4 bases, leaving 15 bases not matched to a gene. CDR1 and CDR2 (germline): SEHNR, FQNEAQ (reference sequence). CDR3 region: CASSITGTGNFWYEQYF. Written as DNA, the CDR3 is TGTGCCAGCAGCATTACCGGGACAGGGAATTTTTGGTACGAGCAGTACTTC. Combining the CDR3 with reference TRBV7-9 and TRBJ2-7 gives the whole variable domain DTGVSQNPRHKITKRGQNVTFRCDPISEHNRLYWYRQTLGQGPEFLTYFQNEAQLEKSRLLSDRFSAERPKGSFSTLEIQRTEQGDSAMYLCASSITGTGNFWYEQYFGPGTRLTVT.

Ten or more counts support this clonotype. The rearrangement links TRBV6-1 to TRBJ2-5; 16 bases agree with TRBD2. This CDR3 is 20 amino acids long. CDR1 and CDR2 (germline): MNHNS, SASEGT. Trimming cost V 0 bases and J 3 bases; bases outside gene matches: 10. The CDR3 DNA follows: TGTGCCAGCAGTGAAGCACCACCGGGACTAGCGGGAGGGTTGAAAGAGACCCAGTACTTC. This encodes CASSEAPPGLAGGLKETQYF.

This clonotype was seen repeatedly, ten times or more. This chain links TRBV7-9 with TRBJ1-6; D uncertain. Germline V gene sequence: CDR1 SEHNR, CDR2 FQNEAQ (reference sequence). V was pared by 5 bases and J by 1 base, with 6 bases between. The CDR3 is 14 amino acids. CDR3 residues: CASSHDSYNSPLHF. The DNA of the CDR3 is TGTGCCAGCAGCCACGATTCCTATAATTCACCCCTCCACTTT.

This clonotype showed up many times. The chain has TRBV6-5 and TRBJ2-5; no firm D call. CDR1 MNHEY and CDR2 SVGAGI come from the germline V gene. Trimming removed 2 bases at V and 3 bases at J, with 7 bases between. CDR3 length equals 13 residues. CDR3 sequence (DNA): TGTGCCAGCAGTTACAGGGTAGAAGAGACCCAGTACTTC. This sequence encodes CASSYRVEETQYF.

The V gene is TRBV28, the J gene TRBJ2-7; 7 bases are shared with TRBD2. CDR3 length: 15 amino acids. J lost 3 bases, V lost 5 bases, and 10 bases had no gene match. Germline V gives CDR1 MDHEN, CDR2 SYDVKM. The CDR3 sequence: CASSPVGGRRYEQYF. CDR3 bases: TGTGCCAGCAGTCCCGTGGGCGGGAGACGCTACGAGCAGTACTTC.

Many counts were recorded for this clonotype. This chain links TRBV6-1 with TRBJ1-1, with 10 bases fitting TRBD1. Germline CDR1 MNHNS, CDR2 SASEGT. The CDR3 has 18 residues. The V segment lost 4 bases and the J segment 3 bases; nucleotides outside the gene matches: 14. CDR3 loop: CASSARSGTGARYTEAFF. CDR3 DNA sequence: TGTGCCAGCAGTGCCCGATCCGGGACAGGGGCAAGGTACACTGAAGCTTTCTTT.

In this sample, this clonotype turned up a few times. The chain employs TRBV12-3 or TRBV12-4 and TRBJ2-1; 8 positions agree with TRBD2. The trim removed 7 bases at V and 13 bases at J, leaving 9 bases unmatched. The CDR3 length is 12 residues. CDR3 sequence (DNA): TGTGCCAGCAAGTCCCCAACTAGCGGCCAGTTCTTC. It specifies CASKSPTSGQFF.

This clonotype was counted only a few times. The chain has TRBV30 and TRBJ1-1, with no clear D. Trimming shortened V by 2 bases and J by 0 bases, and 7 bases separated the two germline ends. This CDR3 spans 13 amino acids. Germline V lookup: CDR1 GTSNPN, CDR2 SVGIG (reference sequence). The CDR3 loop reads CAWSTDLNTEAFF. The CDR3 nucleotides read TGTGCCTGGAGTACGGATTTGAACACTGAAGCTTTCTTT.

This clonotype was counted ten times or more. This chain joins TRBV6-1 and TRBJ1-1, with TRBD1 matching 8 bases. Losses at the gene ends were 8 bases for V and 1 base for J; bases not matched to a gene: 3. This CDR3 comprises 13 residues. The germline V gene encodes CDR1 MNHNS and CDR2 SASEGT. The CDR3 nucleotides are TGTGCCAGCGGGGGACAGGCGAACACTGAAGCTTTCTTT. Residues: CASGGQANTEAFF.

This clonotype was counted ten times or more. V usage is TRBV10-3 and J usage is TRBJ2-1, with a tentative D call TRBD2 (6 bases). Between the trimmed V and J ends, which lost 4 bases and 10 bases, there was a span of 20 bases. From germline, CDR1 is ENHRY and CDR2 SYGVKD. The CDR3 sequence is 15 residues long. The CDR3 bases are TGTGCCATCAGTGGGGGGGATGGCCCCCGTGGGGAGCAGTTCTTC. Protein sequence: CAISGGDGPRGEQFF.

This chain joins TRBV6-2 or TRBV6-3 and TRBJ2-5; possible D gene TRBD1, 6 bases. V was shortened by 4 bases and J by 7 bases, with 16 bases between the two germline ends. Germline CDR1 MNHEY, CDR2 SVGEGT. The CDR3 covers 14 residues. The CDR3 coding sequence is TGTGCCAGCAGTTTGGGACACGAGCAGGCGACCCAGTACTTC. Amino acids: CASSLGHEQATQYF.

This clonotype was recorded at least ten times. J is TRBJ2-1 and V is TRBV7-9, with D perhaps TRBD1 (6 bases). The CDR3 runs 13 residues. Per germline, CDR1 SEHNR and CDR2 FQNEAQ (reference sequence). Trimming left V 7 bases short and J 6 bases short, with 13 bases between. Written as DNA, the CDR3 is TGTGCCAGCATCACTACAGGGATCAATGAGCAGTTCTTC. It specifies CASITTGINEQFF.

V usage is TRBV7-9 and J usage is TRBJ2-5; a weak D match, TRBD2 (6 bases). The V gene's germline CDR1 is SEHNR and CDR2 FQNEAQ (reference sequence). The CDR3 totals 15 residues. V lost 5 bases, J lost 4 bases, and 17 bases lay in between. The chain's CDR3 is CASSPQNPGRETQYF. The DNA for the CDR3 is TGTGCCAGCAGCCCGCAAAATCCCGGGAGAGAGACCCAGTACTTC.

This clonotype was detected many times. One junction end disagrees with the germline gene, perhaps due to a read error. The chain recombines TRBV24-1 with TRBJ2-7; 9 nucleotides agree with TRBD1. CDR3 length: 15 amino acids. Germline-derived CDR1 and CDR2 are KGHDR and SFDVKD. CDR3 nucleotide sequence: TGTGCCACCAGTGAAGGACAGGGGCCCTCCTACGAGCAGCACTTC. Its protein is CATSEGQGPSYEQHF.

This clonotype has more than one count but fewer than ten. The J gene is TRBJ2-1, the V gene TRBV6-2 or TRBV6-3; no clear D gene. From germline, CDR1 is MNHEY and CDR2 SVGEGT. V was shortened by 1 base and J by 6 bases, with 7 bases between the two germline ends. The CDR3 contains 13 residues. In DNA, the CDR3 is TGTGCCAGCAGTTACTTGGGAACCAATGAGCAGTTCTTC. It codes for CASSYLGTNEQFF.

Points on this clonotype: This may stem from a read error, because a much larger clone lies one nucleotide away. Here the CDR3 reads CASSLRGMSADTQYF. As DNA, the CDR3 is TGTGCCAGCAGCTTAAGGGGTATGTCGGCAGATACGCAGTATTTT. The gene calls are TRBV7-6 and TRBJ2-3; D possibly corresponds to TRBD1 (5 bases). The CDR3 sequence is 15 residues long. Trimming took 2 bases from V and 4 from J, leaving 13 bases between them. Germline CDR1 is SGHVS and CDR2 is FNYEAQ.

This clonotype was counted at least ten times. The CDR3 coding sequence is TGTGCCAGCAGTGGTGGGGCAGATCAAGAGACCCAGTACTTC. Translated, it gives CASSGGADQETQYF. V gene TRBV2 combines with J gene TRBJ2-5, with D maybe TRBD1 (5 bases). V was trimmed by 4 bases and J by 2 bases, leaving 11 bases between them. The germline V gene encodes CDR1 SNHLY and CDR2 FYNNEI. CDR3 length: 14 residues.

This clonotype was counted at least ten times. The chain couples TRBV28 to TRBJ2-5, with 7 bases that match TRBD1. Germline CDR1 MDHEN, CDR2 SYDVKM. The V gene end was trimmed by 6 bases and the J gene end by 4 bases; junction bases not matched to a gene: 14. CDR3 size: 16 residues. The CDR3 DNA sequence: TGTGCCAGCAGCTTCGTCCCGGGACAGTTAGCAGAGACCCAGTACTTC. Its translation: CASSFVPGQLAETQYF.

The rearrangement links TRBV28 to TRBJ1-4, with no clear D. With 9 bases removed from V and 5 bases from J, the gap between germline ends came to 19 bases. The CDR3 has 15 residues. CDR1 is MDHEN and CDR2 is SYDVKM in the germline V gene. CDR3 residues: CASSPPGNLNEKLFF. DNA of the CDR3: TGTGCCAGTAGCCCCCCGGGCAACCTAAATGAAAAACTGTTTTTT.

The rearrangement uses TRBV14 and TRBJ2-5; D may be TRBD2 (6 bases). CDR3 length equals 17 residues. Germline loops: CDR1 SGHDN, CDR2 FVKESK. V was shortened by 4 bases and J by 5 bases, with 23 bases between the two germline ends. DNA for the CDR3: TGTGCCAGCAGCCCCTCACAGACTAGTAAGGTTGTCGAGACCCAGTACTTC. It translates to CASSPSQTSKVVETQYF. Looking up the rest from reference TRBV14 and TRBJ2-5 gives the full variable domain: EAGVTQFPSHSVIEKGQTVTLRCDPISGHDNLYWYRRVMGKEIKFLLHFVKESKQDESGMPNNRFLAERTGGTYSTLKVQPAELEDSGVYFCASSPSQTSKVVETQYFGPGTRLLVL.